A single T cell receptor beta chain is shown here with its context. At least ten counts were recorded for this clonotype. Its antigen is still unknown. No quality values exist for individual bases; no much larger clone is one base distant. The data were taken from a study of Graves' ophthalmopathy and Graves' hyperthyroidism (dated by TCRdb to 2017 to 2018). Study-wide context: Peripheral blood samples were taken at the time of initial diagnosis, before any treatment was given. In total, some 140 blood samples were TCR-sequenced: roughly 45 ophthalmopathy, around 75 hyperthyroidism and roughly 17 hyperthyroidism-to-ophthalmopathy patients. For independent validation, a separate cohort was made up of approximately 18 hyperthyroidism patients plus 17 patients who later progressed from hyperthyroidism to ophthalmopathy. The 95 to 100 discovery patients were randomly divided into training and test sets at a 7:3 ratio. Following sampling, methimazole starting at 30 mg daily was administered to hyperthyroidism patients, and high-dose intravenous methylprednisolone was administered to ophthalmopathy patients. In more than five hyperthyroidism patients, the T-cell repertoires found in thyroid tissue were compared with those found in blood. To explore V-J signatures that separate ophthalmopathy from hyperthyroidism, a discovery set of about a hundred patients was enrolled, consisting of about 45 with ophthalmopathy and roughly 59 with stable hyperthyroidism. To tell Graves' ophthalmopathy apart from Graves' hyperthyroidism, and to predict which patients would progress to ophthalmopathy, the study relied on TCR beta repertoire signatures.

Hyperthyroidism was considered stable if no progression to ophthalmopathy occurred within 18 months of follow-up. The hyperthyroidism patients were 18 to 65 years old and newly diagnosed, with a disease duration of less than 2 months. Patients were excluded if they had other autoimmune diseases, uncontrolled infections, pregnancy or lactation. Diagnosis relied on clinical symptoms, serum thyroxine, TRAb, thyroid ultrasound and orbital computed tomography. Ficoll-Paque density gradient centrifugation was used to isolate PBMCs from approximately 11 ml of fresh peripheral blood. Total RNA was extracted using Trizol reagent, and RNA quality was checked on an Agilent 2100 Bioanalyzer. For repertoire sequencing, the TCR beta CDR3 regions were amplified from RNA transcripts. A first-round RT-PCR used HTBI primers with the Qiagen OneStep RT-PCR kit, followed by a second-round multiplex PCR, size selection and purification. Libraries were sequenced paired-end with 100 bp reads on an Illumina HiSeq2000. From the authors' description of their analysis: SOAPnuke was used to process the reads, throwing out any read that had adapters, had uncalled bases, had a mean Phred below 15, or lacked an exact constant-primer or identifier match. High-quality paired reads were merged with COPE v1.2.5. Each unique nucleotide sequence was treated as a clonotype, and MiTCR v1.1 was used to align the clonotypes to the IMGT TRB V, D and J references. Only V-J combinations with frequency above 0.0001 were analysed, covering 99.2% of repertoires. For each V-J combination, a TCR clonal expansion and chaos score was defined as the ratio of F50 clonal expansion to chaos observed in the TCRdist matrix. Features were reduced by Welch's t-statistics and random forest to roughly 14 V-J combinations, which fed a naive Bayes classifier. Thyroid-blood repertoire similarity was quantified with the Morisita-Horn index. TCRdb's own reprocessing of the public reads used fastp at Q25 and MiXCR and kept productive beta chains. Rows are unified per CDR3 protein, each entry keeping the most common DNA and genes. These V and J calls originate from TCRdb's pipeline instead of the authors' own analysis. Present in this sample are 400,000 to 450,000 distinct CDR3 sequences, roughly 21% of which were seen just once. The ten biggest clones cover approximately 3.2% of the sample.

Deletion took 11 bases off V and 4 bases off J, with a span of 12 bases between the germline ends. The CDR3 starts with the cysteine, ends with the phenylalanine, and has 11 residues. The read is trimmed to its CDR3 DNA, 33 bases read in frame from base 1. Overall study results and their limits: Sample size was not statistically predetermined, and group allocation was not concealed from the investigators. In cross-validation, the 13-signature model distinguished ophthalmopathy from stable hyperthyroidism with around 90% sensitivity and around 83% specificity, while in the test set the corresponding values were roughly 80% and 75%. Among expanded thyroid clonotypes with frequency above 0.001, most also showed up in blood, which suggests that blood repertoires may reflect the thyroid immune response. In validation, the model predicted ophthalmopathy progression with about 71% sensitivity and 72.22% specificity; some 13 predicted patients were CT-confirmed with GO in a median of 6.5 months.

Sequencing input: peripheral blood. The chain employs TRBV12-3 or TRBV12-4 and TRBJ2-7, with a weak D call of TRBD2 (5 bases match). This sequence was found in a woman between 18 and 29 years old with stable Graves' hyperthyroidism. Donor details come from another sample of the same person, matched by shared clones. CDR3 loop: CACSSGYEQYF. Read as DNA, the sequence is TGTGCCTGCTCCTCGGGGTACGAGCAGTACTTC.